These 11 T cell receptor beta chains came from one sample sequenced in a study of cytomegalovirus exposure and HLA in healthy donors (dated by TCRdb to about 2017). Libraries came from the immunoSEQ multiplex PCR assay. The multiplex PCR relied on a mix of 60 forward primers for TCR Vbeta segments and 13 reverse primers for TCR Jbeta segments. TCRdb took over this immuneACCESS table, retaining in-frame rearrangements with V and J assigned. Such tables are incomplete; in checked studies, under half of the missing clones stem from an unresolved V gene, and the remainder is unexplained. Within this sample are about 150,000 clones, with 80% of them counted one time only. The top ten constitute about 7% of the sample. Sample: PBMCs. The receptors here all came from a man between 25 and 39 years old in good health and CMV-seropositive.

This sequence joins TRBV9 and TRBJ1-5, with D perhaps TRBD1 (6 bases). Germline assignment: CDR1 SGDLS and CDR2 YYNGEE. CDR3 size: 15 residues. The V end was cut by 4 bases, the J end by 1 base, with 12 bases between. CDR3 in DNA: TGTGCCAGCAGCTCGGAGGGGGGGAGCAATCAGCCCCAGCATTTT. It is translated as CASSSEGGSNQPQHF.

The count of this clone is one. The CDR3 DNA sequence: TGTGCCAGTAAGTGGGACAGGGAGGGGAATGAAAAACTGTTTTTT. It encodes CASKWDREGNEKLFF. The chain links TRBV19 to TRBJ1-4; 9 bases fit TRBD1. The germline CDR1 and CDR2 sequences are LNHDA and SQIVND (reference sequence). The CDR3 totals 15 residues. V lost 7 bases, J lost 5 bases, and 8 bases stayed unmatched. Based on the CDR3 plus reference TRBV19 and TRBJ1-4, the full variable domain is DGGITQSPKYLFRKEGQNVTLSCEQNLNHDAMYWYRQDPGQGLRLIYYSQIVNDFQKGDIAEGYSVSREKKESFPLTVTSAQKNPTAFYLCASKWDREGNEKLFFGSGTQLSVL.

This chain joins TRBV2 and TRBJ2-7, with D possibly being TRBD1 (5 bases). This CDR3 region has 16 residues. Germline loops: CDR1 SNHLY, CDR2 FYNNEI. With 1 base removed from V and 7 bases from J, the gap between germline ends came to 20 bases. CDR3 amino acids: CASSEGVLLGAGEQYF. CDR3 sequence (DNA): TGTGCCAGCAGTGAAGGGGTATTATTAGGGGCCGGGGAGCAGTACTTC. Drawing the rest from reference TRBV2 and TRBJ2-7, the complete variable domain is EPEVTQTPSHQVTQMGQEVILRCVPISNHLYFYWYRQILGQKVEFLVSFYNNEISEKSEIFDDQFSVERPDGSNFTLKIRSTKLEDSAMYFCASSEGVLLGAGEQYFGPGTRLTVT.

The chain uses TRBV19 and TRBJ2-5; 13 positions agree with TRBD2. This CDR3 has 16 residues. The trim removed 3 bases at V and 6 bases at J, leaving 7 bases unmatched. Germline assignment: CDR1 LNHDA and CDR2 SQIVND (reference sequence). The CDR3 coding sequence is TGTGCCAGTAGTATCGGACTAGCGGGAGCGGAACAGACCCAGTACTTC. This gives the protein CASSIGLAGAEQTQYF.

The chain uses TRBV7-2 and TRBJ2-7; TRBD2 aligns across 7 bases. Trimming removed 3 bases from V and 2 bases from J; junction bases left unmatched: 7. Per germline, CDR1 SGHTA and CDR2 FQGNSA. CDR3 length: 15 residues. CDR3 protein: CASSLASGQTYEQYF. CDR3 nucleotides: TGTGCCAGCAGCTTGGCTAGCGGACAAACCTACGAGCAGTACTTC.

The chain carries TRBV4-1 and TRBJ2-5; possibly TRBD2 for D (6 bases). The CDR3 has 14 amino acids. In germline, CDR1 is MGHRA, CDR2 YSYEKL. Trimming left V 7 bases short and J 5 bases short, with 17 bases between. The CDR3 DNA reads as TGCGCCAGCAACCCTACCCCGGAGGGGGAGACCCAGTACTTC. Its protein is CASNPTPEGETQYF.

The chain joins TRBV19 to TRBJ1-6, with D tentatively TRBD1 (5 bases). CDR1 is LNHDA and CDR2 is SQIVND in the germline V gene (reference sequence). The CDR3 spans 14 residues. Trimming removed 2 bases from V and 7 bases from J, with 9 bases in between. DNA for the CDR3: TGTGCCAGTAGTATAACGGGGGGGAATTCACCCCTCCACTTT. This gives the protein CASSITGGNSPLHF.

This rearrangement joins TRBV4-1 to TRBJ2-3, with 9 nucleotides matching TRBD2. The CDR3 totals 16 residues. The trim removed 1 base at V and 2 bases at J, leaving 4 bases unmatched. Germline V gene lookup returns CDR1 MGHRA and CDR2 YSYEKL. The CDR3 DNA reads TGCGCCAGCAGCCAAGGGGTAGCGGGAGCCACAGATACGCAGTATTTT. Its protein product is CASSQGVAGATDTQYF.

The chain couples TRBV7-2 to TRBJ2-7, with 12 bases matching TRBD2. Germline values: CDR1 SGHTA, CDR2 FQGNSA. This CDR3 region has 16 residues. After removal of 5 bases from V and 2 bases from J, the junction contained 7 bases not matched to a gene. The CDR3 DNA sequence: TGTGCCAGCAGCCCGCGACTAGCGGGAGTCCCCTACGAGCAGTACTTC. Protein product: CASSPRLAGVPYEQYF.

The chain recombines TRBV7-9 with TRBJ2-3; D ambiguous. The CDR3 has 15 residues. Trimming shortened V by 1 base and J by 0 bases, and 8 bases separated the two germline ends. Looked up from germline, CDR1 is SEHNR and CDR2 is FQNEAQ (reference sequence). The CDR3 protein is CASSLVSGSTDTQYF. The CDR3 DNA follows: TGTGCCAGCAGCTTAGTCTCGGGTAGCACAGATACGCAGTATTTT.

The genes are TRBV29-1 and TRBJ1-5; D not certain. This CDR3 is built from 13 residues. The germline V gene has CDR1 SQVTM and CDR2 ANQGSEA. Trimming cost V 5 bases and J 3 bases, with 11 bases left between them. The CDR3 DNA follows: TGCAGCGTTCGGCAGGCCGACAATCAGCCCCAGCATTTT. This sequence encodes CSVRQADNQPQHF.